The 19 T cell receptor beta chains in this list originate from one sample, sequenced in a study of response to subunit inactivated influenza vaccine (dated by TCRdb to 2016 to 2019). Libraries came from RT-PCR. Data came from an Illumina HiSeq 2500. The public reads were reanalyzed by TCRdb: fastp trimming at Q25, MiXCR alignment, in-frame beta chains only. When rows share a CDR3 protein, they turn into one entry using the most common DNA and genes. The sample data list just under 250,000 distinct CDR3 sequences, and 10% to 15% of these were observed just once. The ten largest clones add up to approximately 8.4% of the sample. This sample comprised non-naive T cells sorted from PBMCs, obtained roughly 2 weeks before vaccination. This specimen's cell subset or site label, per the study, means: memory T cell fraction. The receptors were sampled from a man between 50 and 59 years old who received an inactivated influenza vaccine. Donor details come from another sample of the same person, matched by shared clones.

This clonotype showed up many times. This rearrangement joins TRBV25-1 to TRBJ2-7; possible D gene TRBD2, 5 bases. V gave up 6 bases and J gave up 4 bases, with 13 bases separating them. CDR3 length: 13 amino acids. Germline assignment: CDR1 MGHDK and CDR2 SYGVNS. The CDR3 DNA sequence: TGTGCCAGCAGCCCAGGAGGTGGATACGAGCAGTACTTC. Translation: CASSPGGGYEQYF.

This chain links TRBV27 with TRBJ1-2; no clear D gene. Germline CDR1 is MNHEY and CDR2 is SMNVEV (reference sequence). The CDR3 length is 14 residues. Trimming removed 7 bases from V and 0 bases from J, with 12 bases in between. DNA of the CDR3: TGTGCCAGCAATCCCCTTTTGGCTAACTATGGCTACACCTTC. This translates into CASNPLLANYGYTF.

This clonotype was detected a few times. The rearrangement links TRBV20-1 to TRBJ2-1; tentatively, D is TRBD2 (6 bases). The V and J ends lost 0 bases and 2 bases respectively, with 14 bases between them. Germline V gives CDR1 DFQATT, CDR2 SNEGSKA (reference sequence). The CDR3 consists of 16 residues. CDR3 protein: CSARDFEGGPYNEQFF. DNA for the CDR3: TGCAGTGCTAGAGATTTTGAGGGAGGACCCTACAATGAGCAGTTCTTC.

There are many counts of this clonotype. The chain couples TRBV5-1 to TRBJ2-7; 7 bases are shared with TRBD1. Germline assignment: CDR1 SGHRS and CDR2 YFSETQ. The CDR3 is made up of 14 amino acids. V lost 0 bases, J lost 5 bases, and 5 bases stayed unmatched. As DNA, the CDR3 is TGCGCCAGCAGCTTGGGACAGGGAAGTGACGAGCAGTACTTC. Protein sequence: CASSLGQGSDEQYF.

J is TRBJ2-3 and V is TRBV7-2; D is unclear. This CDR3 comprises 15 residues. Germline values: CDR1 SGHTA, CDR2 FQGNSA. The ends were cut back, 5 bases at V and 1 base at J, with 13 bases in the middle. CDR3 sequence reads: CASSPVVIRTDTQYF. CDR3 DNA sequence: TGTGCCAGCAGCCCCGTGGTGATCCGCACAGATACGCAGTATTTT. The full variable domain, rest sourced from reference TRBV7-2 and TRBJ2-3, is GAGVSQSPSNKVTEKGKDVELRCDPISGHTALYWYRQSLGQGLEFLIYFQGNSAPDKSGLPSDRFSAERTGGSVSTLTIQRTQQEDSAVYLCASSPVVIRTDTQYFGPGTRLTVL.

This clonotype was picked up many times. The CDR3 sequence: CASSFWLANTGELFF. In nucleotides, the CDR3 is TGTGCCAGCAGTTTTTGGCTAGCAAACACCGGGGAGCTGTTTTTT. The rearrangement uses TRBV12-3 or TRBV12-4 and TRBJ2-2; D is perhaps TRBD2 (5 bases). Trimming took off 3 bases at V and 2 bases at J, with 10 bases between the two ends. The CDR3 runs to 15 residues.

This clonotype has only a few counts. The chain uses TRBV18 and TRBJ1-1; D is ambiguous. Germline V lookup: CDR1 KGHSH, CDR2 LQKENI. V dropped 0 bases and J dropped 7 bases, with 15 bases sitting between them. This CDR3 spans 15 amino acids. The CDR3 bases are TGTGCCAGCTCACCACCGAACCGCGGGGATCATGAAGCTTTCTTT. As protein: CASSPPNRGDHEAFF.

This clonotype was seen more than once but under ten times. CDR3 nucleotide sequence: TGTGCCAGCAGCTCCCGACAGGGGGGAAACACTGAAGCTTTCTTT. This translates into CASSSRQGGNTEAFF. The V call is TRBV7-3, the J call TRBJ1-1; 9 bases match TRBD1. V lost 4 bases, J lost 2 bases, and 5 bases stayed unmatched. The CDR3 is 15 amino acids. Germline CDR1 reads SGHTA; CDR2 reads FQGTGA.

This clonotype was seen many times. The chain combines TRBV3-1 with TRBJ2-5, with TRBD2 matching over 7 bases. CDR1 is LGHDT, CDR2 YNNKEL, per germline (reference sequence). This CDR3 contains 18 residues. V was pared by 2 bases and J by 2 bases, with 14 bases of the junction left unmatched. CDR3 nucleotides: TGTGCCAGCAGCCAACTGGGGTTCCTAGCGGCTATACAAGAGACCCAGTACTTC. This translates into CASSQLGFLAAIQETQYF.

The CDR3 here is CASSLGAGVFNEQFF. Written as DNA, the CDR3 is TGTGCCAGCAGTTTAGGGGCGGGAGTATTCAATGAGCAGTTCTTC. The chain recombines TRBV27 with TRBJ2-1; TRBD2 agrees at 7 bases. J lost 6 bases, V lost 2 bases, and 7 bases had no gene match. The CDR3 totals 15 residues. CDR1 is MNHEY, CDR2 SMNVEV, per germline (reference sequence).

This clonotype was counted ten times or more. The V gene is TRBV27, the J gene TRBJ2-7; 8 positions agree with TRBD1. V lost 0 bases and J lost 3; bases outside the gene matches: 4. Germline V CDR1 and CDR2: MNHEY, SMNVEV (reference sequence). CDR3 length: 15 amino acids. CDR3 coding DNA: TGTGCCAGCAGTTTATCCGGGACAGGTGGCTACGAGCAGTACTTC. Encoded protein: CASSLSGTGGYEQYF.

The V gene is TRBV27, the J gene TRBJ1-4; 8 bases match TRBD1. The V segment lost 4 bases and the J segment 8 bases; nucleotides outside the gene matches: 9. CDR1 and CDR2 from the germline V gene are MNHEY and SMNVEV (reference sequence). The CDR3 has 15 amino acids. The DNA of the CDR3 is TGTGCCAGCAGTTCTATGACAGGGGTGGACGAAAAACTGTTTTTT. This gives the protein CASSSMTGVDEKLFF.

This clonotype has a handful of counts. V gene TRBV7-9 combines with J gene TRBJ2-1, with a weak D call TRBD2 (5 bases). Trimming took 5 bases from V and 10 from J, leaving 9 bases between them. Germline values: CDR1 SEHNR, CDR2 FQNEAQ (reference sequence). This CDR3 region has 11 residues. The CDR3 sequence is CASSTTREQFF. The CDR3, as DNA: TGTGCCAGCAGCACCACTAGAGAGCAGTTCTTC. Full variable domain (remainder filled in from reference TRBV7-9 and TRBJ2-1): DTGVSQNPRHKITKRGQNVTFRCDPISEHNRLYWYRQTLGQGPEFLTYFQNEAQLEKSRLLSDRFSAERPKGSFSTLEIQRTEQGDSAMYLCASSTTREQFFGPGTRLTVL.

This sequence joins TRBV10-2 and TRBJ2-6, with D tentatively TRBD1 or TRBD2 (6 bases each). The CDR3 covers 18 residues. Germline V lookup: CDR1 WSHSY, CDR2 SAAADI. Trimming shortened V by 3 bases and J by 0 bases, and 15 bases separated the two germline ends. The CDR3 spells CASSDLTGGLSGANVLTF. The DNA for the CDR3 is TGCGCCAGCAGTGACCTGACAGGAGGGCTCTCTGGGGCCAACGTCCTGACTTTC.

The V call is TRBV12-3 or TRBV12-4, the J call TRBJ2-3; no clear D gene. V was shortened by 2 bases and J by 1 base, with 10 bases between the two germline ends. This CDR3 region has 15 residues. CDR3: CASSLQPLGTDTQYF. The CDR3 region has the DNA TGTGCCAGCAGTTTACAACCATTGGGCACAGATACGCAGTATTTT.

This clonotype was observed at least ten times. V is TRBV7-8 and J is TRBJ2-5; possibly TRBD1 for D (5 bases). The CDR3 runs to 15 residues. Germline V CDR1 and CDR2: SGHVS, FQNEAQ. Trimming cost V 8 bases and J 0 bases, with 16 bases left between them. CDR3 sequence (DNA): TGTGCCAGCGGCCAGGACCGACAGAACCAAGAGACCCAGTACTTC. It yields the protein CASGQDRQNQETQYF.

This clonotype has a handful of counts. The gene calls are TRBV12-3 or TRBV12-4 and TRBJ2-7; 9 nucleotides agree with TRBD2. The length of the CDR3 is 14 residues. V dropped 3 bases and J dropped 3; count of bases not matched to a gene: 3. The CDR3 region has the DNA TGTGCCAGCAGTTTGCGGGAGGGCCTCTACGAGCAGTACTTC. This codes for CASSLREGLYEQYF.

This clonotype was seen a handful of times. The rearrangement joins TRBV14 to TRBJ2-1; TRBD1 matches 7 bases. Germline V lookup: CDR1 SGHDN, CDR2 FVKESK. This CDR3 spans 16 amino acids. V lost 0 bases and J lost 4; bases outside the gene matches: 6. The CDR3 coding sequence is TGTGCCAGCAGCCAAGATCGGGGACAGTTTTACAATGAGCAGTTCTTC. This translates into CASSQDRGQFYNEQFF.

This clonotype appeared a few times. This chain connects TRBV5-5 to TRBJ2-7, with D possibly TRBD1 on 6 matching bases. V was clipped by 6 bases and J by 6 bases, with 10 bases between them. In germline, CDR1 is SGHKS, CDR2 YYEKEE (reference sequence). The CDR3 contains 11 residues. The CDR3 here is CASIARGEQYF. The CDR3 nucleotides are TGTGCCAGCATAGCCAGGGGCGAGCAGTACTTC.